This T cell receptor beta chain was identified during a study of blood T cell repertoires in COVID-19. Study-wide background: Spain, Italy and the United States supplied samples that represented acute and convalescent COVID-19. T cells, B-cell-depleted T cells, or PBMCs provided the cDNA or gDNA that served as material.

This CDR3 is 16 amino acids long. CDR1 is MGHRA, CDR2 YSYEKL, per germline. Trimming left V 4 bases short and J 1 base short, with 13 bases between. In the original workflow: Amplification from reference gene primers served as the basis for estimated nucleated cell counts. Sequencing was performed with immunoSEQ multiplex PCR; in TCRdb, only in-frame clones are kept and a portion is missing. V and J calls and clone size come straight from that table; D and trimming were deduced from the DNA. The sample consists of about 50,000 clones, around 92% of them appearing once. Sequenced input: peripheral blood. This receptor was identified in an elderly man with active or convalescent COVID-19. The rearrangement uses TRBV4-1 and TRBJ2-2; D is possibly TRBD1 (6 bases). The chain's CDR3 is CASSRVGTQNTGELFF. The DNA for the CDR3 is TGCGCCAGCAGCCGGGTAGGGACACAGAACACCGGGGAGCTGTTTTTT.